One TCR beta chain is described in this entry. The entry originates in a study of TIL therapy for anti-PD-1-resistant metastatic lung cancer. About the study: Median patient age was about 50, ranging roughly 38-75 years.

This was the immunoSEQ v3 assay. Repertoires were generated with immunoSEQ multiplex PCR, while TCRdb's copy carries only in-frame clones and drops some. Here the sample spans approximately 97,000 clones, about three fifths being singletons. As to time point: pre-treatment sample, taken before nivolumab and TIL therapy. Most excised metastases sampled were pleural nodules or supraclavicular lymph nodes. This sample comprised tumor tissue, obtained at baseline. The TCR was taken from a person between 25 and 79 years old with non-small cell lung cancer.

CDR3 sequence: CASSPDTDTQYF. The CDR3 coding sequence is TGTGCCAGCTCACCGGACACAGATACGCAGTATTTT. The V call is TRBV18, the J call TRBJ2-3; D not certain. Germline V gene lookup returns CDR1 KGHSH and CDR2 LQKENI. This CDR3 has 12 residues. V lost 3 bases, J lost 2 bases, and 3 bases lay in between. The variable domain in full, completed from reference TRBV18 and TRBJ2-3, reads NAGVMQNPRHLVRRRGQEARLRCSPMKGHSHVYWYRQLPEEGLKFMVYLQKENIIDESGMPKERFSAEFPKEGPSILRIQQVVRGDSAAYFCASSPDTDTQYFGPGTRLTVL.